The T cell receptor beta chain under discussion was sequenced for a study of identical twins. Study findings and constraints: Memory repertoires showed no such pattern, whereas abundant cord blood beta clonotypes carried fewer insertions. Monozygotic twins shared more out-of-frame TCR alpha than recombination models predicted. Excess twin sharing in beta out-of-frame sequences was weaker.

TCRdb redid the calling of the 5' RACE reads with MiXCR, one entry per CDR3 protein. The repertoire includes more than 1.5 million distinct CDR3 sequences, under 35% of them detected once, and about 0.25% sits in the top ten. This CDR3 region has 16 residues. Between the trimmed V and J ends, which lost 8 bases and 2 bases, there was a span of 19 bases. Worth noting for this clonotype: Its matching antigen is unknown.

Only healthy Caucasians were enrolled as donors. The chain couples TRBV12-3 or TRBV12-4 to TRBJ1-5; possible D gene TRBD1, 6 bases. Sequenced input: cord blood. The sequence derives from a newborn girl in good health. In nucleotides, the CDR3 is TGTGCCAGCGGTGGGGCACAGGGAGGACGCAATCAGCCCCAGCATTTT. Translated: CASGGAQGGRNQPQHF.